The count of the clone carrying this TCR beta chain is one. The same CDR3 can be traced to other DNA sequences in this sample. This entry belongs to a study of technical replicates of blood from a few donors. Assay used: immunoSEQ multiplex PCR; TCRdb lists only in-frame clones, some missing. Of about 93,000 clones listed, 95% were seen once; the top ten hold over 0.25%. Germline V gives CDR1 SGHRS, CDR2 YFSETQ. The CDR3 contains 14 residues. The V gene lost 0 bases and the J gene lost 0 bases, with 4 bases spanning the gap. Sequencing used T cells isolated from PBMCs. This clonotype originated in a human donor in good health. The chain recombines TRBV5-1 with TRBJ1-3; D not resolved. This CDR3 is CASSLGDSGNTIYF. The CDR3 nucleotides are TGCGCCAGCAGCTTGGGCGACTCTGGAAACACCATATATTTT.